These T cell receptor beta chains were read from a single sample in a study of T cell repertoires in cytomegalovirus infection. What these receptors recognize is not known. A single record per CDR3 protein comes from TCRdb applying MiXCR to the reads. The data contain approximately 340,000 distinct CDR3 sequences, about 27% of them seen just once; the ten biggest clones take up approximately 20%. The material sequenced was cultured PBMCs, taken from culture after CMV antigen stimulation. The receptors come from a human donor in good health (CMV status not recorded). Some clones in this sample may be carry-over from other donors' samples. CDR3s include the opening cysteine and the closing phenylalanine or tryptophan. Each record gives: D gene, J gene, V gene, clone size, CDR3 DNA, CDR3 protein. The D gene is left open where the match is weak. Size tells how often a clone was seen (once, few, many) or the class of an expanded clone, and some rows leave it out.

D gene: TRBD1
J gene: TRBJ1-1
V gene: TRBV25-1
clone size: NA
CDR3 DNA: TGTGCCAGCAGCCTTGGGACAGGGGGCACGGCTTTCTTT
CDR3 protein: CASSLGTGGTAFF

D gene: NA
J gene: TRBJ2-5
V gene: TRBV4-1
clone size: NA
CDR3 DNA: TGCGCCAGCAGCCAAGATGGACTTCAAGAGACCCAGTACTTC
CDR3 protein: CASSQDGLQETQYF

D gene: TRBD2
J gene: TRBJ2-5
V gene: TRBV7-9
clone size: many
CDR3 DNA: TGTGCCAGCAGCCCCGGGGGGACGGAGACCCAGTACTTC
CDR3 protein: CASSPGGTETQYF

D gene: NA
J gene: TRBJ2-5
V gene: TRBV12-3/TRBV12-4
clone size: NA
CDR3 DNA: TGTGCCAGCAGTACGGCGCGGGAGACCCAGTACTTC
CDR3 protein: CASSTARETQYF

D gene: NA
J gene: TRBJ2-5
V gene: TRBV5-4
clone size: NA
CDR3 DNA: TGTGCCAGCAGCCCAAGGAGAGGAGGGGGCCAAGAGACCCAGTACTTC
CDR3 protein: CASSPRRGGGQETQYF

D gene: TRBD2
J gene: TRBJ2-3
V gene: TRBV7-2
clone size: many
CDR3 DNA: TGTGCCAGCAGCTTAGGGGCTAGCGGGAGCACAGATACGCAGTATTTT
CDR3 protein: CASSLGASGSTDTQYF

D gene: NA
J gene: TRBJ1-2
V gene: TRBV28
clone size: NA
CDR3 DNA: TGTGCCAGCACCGTACTTCCGACGAGCATCTATGGCTACACCTTC
CDR3 protein: CASTVLPTSIYGYTF

D gene: TRBD1
J gene: TRBJ1-1
V gene: TRBV12-5
clone size: NA
CDR3 DNA: TGTGCTAGTGGTTTGGTCTGGGGACAGGTCCCGAGGGGGGACACTGAAGCTTTCTTT
CDR3 protein: CASGLVWGQVPRGDTEAFF

D gene: TRBD1
J gene: TRBJ1-1
V gene: TRBV27
clone size: few
CDR3 DNA: TGTGCCAGCAGGAACCATGGGGACAGGGAAGCTTTCTTT
CDR3 protein: CASRNHGDREAFF

D gene: TRBD1
J gene: TRBJ1-5
V gene: TRBV6-1
clone size: NA
CDR3 DNA: TGTGCCAGCAGAGGGACAGGGTATAGCAATCAGCCCCAGCATTTT
CDR3 protein: CASRGTGYSNQPQHF

D gene: NA
J gene: TRBJ1-4
V gene: TRBV6-1
clone size: few
CDR3 DNA: TGTGCCAGCAGTGAACCCCGGGACAAACTGTTTTTT
CDR3 protein: CASSEPRDKLFF

D gene: TRBD1
J gene: TRBJ2-2
V gene: TRBV20-1
clone size: many
CDR3 DNA: TGCAGTGCTAGAGCCCTCCCGGGACAGGAGAGTAACACGAACACCGGGGAGCTGTTTTTT
CDR3 protein: CSARALPGQESNTNTGELFF

D gene: TRBD2
J gene: TRBJ2-1
V gene: TRBV7-3
clone size: NA
CDR3 DNA: TGTGCCAGCAGCTTAAAACCCCGACTAGCGGGGGGCAGCTCCTACAATGAGCAGTTCTTC
CDR3 protein: CASSLKPRLAGGSSYNEQFF

D gene: TRBD2
J gene: TRBJ2-1
V gene: TRBV3-1
clone size: NA
CDR3 DNA: TGTGCCAGCAGCCTCAGCGAGGGACTAGATCAGTTCTTC
CDR3 protein: CASSLSEGLDQFF

D gene: TRBD2
J gene: TRBJ2-7
V gene: TRBV12-3/TRBV12-4
clone size: NA
CDR3 DNA: TGTGCCAGCAGCCCAAGTTCAAGCGGGACCTACGAGCAGTACTTC
CDR3 protein: CASSPSSSGTYEQYF

D gene: NA
J gene: TRBJ1-1
V gene: TRBV14
clone size: NA
CDR3 DNA: TGTGCCAGCAGCCAAAAACCAACAGGGTTCGGTTTTTTTGACACTGAAGCTTTCTTT
CDR3 protein: CASSQKPTGFGFFDTEAFF

D gene: TRBD1
J gene: TRBJ2-6
V gene: TRBV6-6
clone size: few
CDR3 DNA: TGTGCCAGCAGCGCCGGGACAGACAGCTCTGGGGCCAACGTCCTGACTTTC
CDR3 protein: CASSAGTDSSGANVLTF

D gene: TRBD1
J gene: TRBJ1-2
V gene: TRBV20-1
clone size: NA
CDR3 DNA: TGCAGTGCCAAACTGGACAGGGAGAATGGCTACACCTTC
CDR3 protein: CSAKLDRENGYTF

D gene: NA
J gene: TRBJ2-4
V gene: TRBV19
clone size: NA
CDR3 DNA: TGTGCCAGTAGTACCGGGAACAAAAACATTCAGTACTTC
CDR3 protein: CASSTGNKNIQYF

D gene: TRBD2
J gene: TRBJ2-7
V gene: TRBV27
clone size: few
CDR3 DNA: TGTGCCAGCAGTTTGACGGGGGGGATTATAGAGCAGTACTTC
CDR3 protein: CASSLTGGIIEQYF

D gene: NA
J gene: TRBJ1-2
V gene: TRBV7-9
clone size: few
CDR3 DNA: TGTGCCAGCAGCTTAGCCCGGGACTTCTATGGCTACACCTTC
CDR3 protein: CASSLARDFYGYTF

D gene: TRBD2
J gene: TRBJ2-1
V gene: TRBV2
clone size: once
CDR3 DNA: TGTGCCAGCAGCGTCCAGGGCGGGAGGGACAATGAGCAGTTCTTC
CDR3 protein: CASSVQGGRDNEQFF

D gene: NA
J gene: TRBJ2-3
V gene: TRBV7-9
clone size: few
CDR3 DNA: TGTGCCAGCAGCACATCCCCCGGCCAGGGGGGATACACAGATACGCAGTATTTT
CDR3 protein: CASSTSPGQGGYTDTQYF

D gene: NA
J gene: TRBJ1-1
V gene: TRBV5-5
clone size: many
CDR3 DNA: TGTGCCAGCGGGGGGGGGGGCACTGAAGCTTTCTTT
CDR3 protein: CASGGGGTEAFF

D gene: NA
J gene: TRBJ2-1
V gene: TRBV4-1
clone size: few
CDR3 DNA: TGCGCCAGCAGCCAACTGGGGGGTTCCTACAATGAGCAGTTCTTC
CDR3 protein: CASSQLGGSYNEQFF

D gene: TRBD1
J gene: TRBJ1-6
V gene: TRBV12-3/TRBV12-4
clone size: few
CDR3 DNA: TGTGCCAGCAGTGGGGGACAGGGGGCAGGTTCACCCCTCCACTTT
CDR3 protein: CASSGGQGAGSPLHF

D gene: NA
J gene: TRBJ1-4
V gene: TRBV28
clone size: few
CDR3 DNA: TGTGCCAGCACCGACGGCTCGAATGAAAAACTGTTTTTT
CDR3 protein: CASTDGSNEKLFF

D gene: TRBD1
J gene: TRBJ1-2
V gene: TRBV7-2
clone size: NA
CDR3 DNA: TGTGCCAGCAGCAACGACAGGGTTGGTGGCTACACCTTC
CDR3 protein: CASSNDRVGGYTF

D gene: TRBD2
J gene: TRBJ2-7
V gene: TRBV28
clone size: NA
CDR3 DNA: TGTGCCAGCAGTTTTTGGGGACTAGCGGGAGCCTACGAGCAGTACTTC
CDR3 protein: CASSFWGLAGAYEQYF

D gene: TRBD1
J gene: TRBJ1-1
V gene: TRBV5-3
clone size: NA
CDR3 DNA: TGTGCCAGCAGCTATGAGACAGGGAGGACTGAAGGTTTCTTT
CDR3 protein: CASSYETGRTEGFF

D gene: NA
J gene: TRBJ1-1
V gene: TRBV10-3
clone size: few
CDR3 DNA: TGTGCCATCAGTTTTGGGTTGGGCGGGGGCTATACTGAAGCTTTCTTT
CDR3 protein: CAISFGLGGGYTEAFF

D gene: TRBD2
J gene: TRBJ2-7
V gene: TRBV4-2
clone size: many
CDR3 DNA: TGTGCCAGCAGCCTTAGCGGGGGGGCCTACGAGCAGTACTTC
CDR3 protein: CASSLSGGAYEQYF

D gene: NA
J gene: TRBJ1-3
V gene: TRBV20-1
clone size: NA
CDR3 DNA: TGCAGTGCTAGAGACACCACTGGAAACACCATATATTTT
CDR3 protein: CSARDTTGNTIYF

D gene: TRBD2
J gene: TRBJ2-3
V gene: TRBV7-8
clone size: NA
CDR3 DNA: TGTGCCAGCAGCTGGAGAGCGGGGAGGTCAGATACGCAGTATTTT
CDR3 protein: CASSWRAGRSDTQYF

D gene: TRBD1
J gene: TRBJ2-1
V gene: TRBV24-1
clone size: NA
CDR3 DNA: TGTGCCACCAGTGAGACCGGACAGGGGGCGTCCTACAATGAGCAGTTCTTC
CDR3 protein: CATSETGQGASYNEQFF

D gene: TRBD2
J gene: TRBJ2-3
V gene: TRBV20-1
clone size: NA
CDR3 DNA: TGCAGTGCTAGAGCGGGGGGGGGCACAGATACGCAGTATTTT
CDR3 protein: CSARAGGGTDTQYF

D gene: TRBD2
J gene: TRBJ2-7
V gene: TRBV7-9
clone size: NA
CDR3 DNA: TGTGCCAGCAGCTCCACTAGCGGGAGGGCCAAGAAGGTACCCTCCCTCTACGAGCAGTACTTC
CDR3 protein: CASSSTSGRAKKVPSLYEQYF

D gene: NA
J gene: TRBJ2-7
V gene: TRBV7-9
clone size: NA
CDR3 DNA: TGTGCCAGCAGCCCTCGACAGGGAGGAAAGGTCGAGCAGTACTTC
CDR3 protein: CASSPRQGGKVEQYF

D gene: NA
J gene: TRBJ2-1
V gene: TRBV7-2
clone size: many
CDR3 DNA: TGTGCCAGCACCCCGACATGGGTCCAAAGCGATGAGCAGTTCTTC
CDR3 protein: CASTPTWVQSDEQFF

D gene: TRBD2
J gene: TRBJ2-3
V gene: TRBV20-1
clone size: NA
CDR3 DNA: TGCAGTGCTAACAAGCGGGAGGGCCTCGAAGATACGCAGTATTTT
CDR3 protein: CSANKREGLEDTQYF

D gene: NA
J gene: TRBJ1-4
V gene: TRBV20-1
clone size: few
CDR3 DNA: TGCAGTGCTAGAGATCGGGCGGGCGAGGGTGAAAAACTGTTTTTT
CDR3 protein: CSARDRAGEGEKLFF

D gene: TRBD1
J gene: TRBJ2-3
V gene: TRBV7-3
clone size: NA
CDR3 DNA: TGTGCCAGCAGCTTAACCGGGACAGGGGACGGCACAGATACGCAGTATTTT
CDR3 protein: CASSLTGTGDGTDTQYF

D gene: NA
J gene: TRBJ2-1
V gene: TRBV19
clone size: NA
CDR3 DNA: TGTGCCAGTAGTATAGCCCCCCGGGGATACAATGAGCAGTTCTTC
CDR3 protein: CASSIAPRGYNEQFF

D gene: NA
J gene: TRBJ2-2
V gene: TRBV19
clone size: few
CDR3 DNA: TGTGCCAGTAGTACCCACTCAGCCGGGACCGGGGAGCTGTTTTTT
CDR3 protein: CASSTHSAGTGELFF

D gene: NA
J gene: TRBJ1-5
V gene: TRBV6-6
clone size: few
CDR3 DNA: TGTGCCAGCAGTTACGGAACTCAGGGGAATCAGCCCCAGCATTTT
CDR3 protein: CASSYGTQGNQPQHF

D gene: TRBD1
J gene: TRBJ1-1
V gene: TRBV11-1
clone size: few
CDR3 DNA: TGTGCCAGCAGCTTGAGAACCTACAGGGGGCCCTTCGTCATGAACACTGAAGCTTTCTTT
CDR3 protein: CASSLRTYRGPFVMNTEAFF

D gene: NA
J gene: TRBJ1-5
V gene: TRBV6-6
clone size: NA
CDR3 DNA: TGTGCCAGCAGTACCACAGGGTCGGGGGCAAGCAATCAGCCCCAGCATTTT
CDR3 protein: CASSTTGSGASNQPQHF

D gene: NA
J gene: TRBJ2-3
V gene: TRBV10-3
clone size: NA
CDR3 DNA: TGTGCCATCAGTGAGTCGACTCAAGGGAATACGCAGTATTTT
CDR3 protein: CAISESTQGNTQYF

D gene: TRBD1
J gene: TRBJ2-5
V gene: TRBV11-2
clone size: few
CDR3 DNA: TGTGCCAGCAGCGGGACAGGGCAAGAGACCCAGTACTTC
CDR3 protein: CASSGTGQETQYF

D gene: NA
J gene: TRBJ1-1
V gene: TRBV20-1
clone size: few
CDR3 DNA: TGCAGTGCTAGTGGGGCAGGTTCGAACACTGAAGCTTTCTTT
CDR3 protein: CSASGAGSNTEAFF

D gene: NA
J gene: TRBJ2-3
V gene: TRBV7-3
clone size: many
CDR3 DNA: TGTGCCAGCAGCAACCCCAGCACAGATACGCAGTATTTT
CDR3 protein: CASSNPSTDTQYF

D gene: TRBD1
J gene: TRBJ1-1
V gene: TRBV6-1
clone size: few
CDR3 DNA: TGTGCCAGCATACGACAGGGGAGCACTGAAGCTTTCTTT
CDR3 protein: CASIRQGSTEAFF

D gene: TRBD1
J gene: TRBJ2-5
V gene: TRBV20-1
clone size: NA
CDR3 DNA: TGCAGTGCTACCGGGGACAGCCAAGAGACCCAGTACTTC
CDR3 protein: CSATGDSQETQYF

D gene: TRBD1
J gene: TRBJ1-5
V gene: TRBV19
clone size: few
CDR3 DNA: TGTGCCAGTACCAAGGACAGGGTGGGCCATCAGCCCCAGCATTTT
CDR3 protein: CASTKDRVGHQPQHF

D gene: NA
J gene: TRBJ2-3
V gene: TRBV28
clone size: NA
CDR3 DNA: TGTGCCAGCAGTTTGCTCGGGACTAGCACAGATACGCAGTATTTT
CDR3 protein: CASSLLGTSTDTQYF

D gene: NA
J gene: TRBJ1-3
V gene: TRBV9
clone size: NA
CDR3 DNA: TGTGCCAGCAGCGTAAGGGGGGTAACTGGAAACACCATATATTTT
CDR3 protein: CASSVRGVTGNTIYF

D gene: NA
J gene: TRBJ2-7
V gene: TRBV6-1
clone size: NA
CDR3 DNA: TGTGCCAGCAGTGCAGGAGGTTCCTACGAGCAGTACTTC
CDR3 protein: CASSAGGSYEQYF